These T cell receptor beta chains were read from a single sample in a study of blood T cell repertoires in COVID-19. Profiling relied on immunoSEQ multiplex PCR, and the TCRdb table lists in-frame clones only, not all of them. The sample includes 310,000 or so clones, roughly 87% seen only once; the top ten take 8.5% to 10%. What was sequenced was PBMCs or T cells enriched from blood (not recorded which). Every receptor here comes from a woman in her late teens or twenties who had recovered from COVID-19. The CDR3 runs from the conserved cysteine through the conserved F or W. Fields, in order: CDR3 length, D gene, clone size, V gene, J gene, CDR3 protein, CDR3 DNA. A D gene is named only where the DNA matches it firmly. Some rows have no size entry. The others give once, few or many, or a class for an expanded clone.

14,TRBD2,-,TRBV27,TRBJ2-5,CASSLSLGTSPEYF,TGTGCCAGCAGTTTATCGTTAGGGACTAGCCCTGAGTACTTC
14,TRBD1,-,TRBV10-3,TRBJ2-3,CAIRHTGEGDTQYF,TGTGCCATCAGACACACAGGGGAAGGGGATACGCAGTATTTT
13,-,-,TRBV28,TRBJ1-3,CASNQISGNTIYF,TGTGCCAGCAATCAGATCTCTGGAAACACCATATATTTT
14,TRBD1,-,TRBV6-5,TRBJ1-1,CASRVGQLNTEAFF,TGTGCCAGCAGGGTGGGACAGCTTAACACTGAAGCTTTCTTT
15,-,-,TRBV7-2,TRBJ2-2,CASSFRLGDSGELFF,TGTGCCAGCAGCTTCCGGCTAGGCGATTCCGGGGAGCTGTTTTTT
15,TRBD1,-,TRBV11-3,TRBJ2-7,CASRLNRGDSYEQYF,TGTGCCAGCAGGTTAAACAGGGGGGACTCCTACGAGCAGTACTTC
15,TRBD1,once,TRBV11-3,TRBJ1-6,CASSFGTGRNSPLHF,TGTGCCAGCAGCTTCGGGACAGGGAGAAACTCACCCCTCCACTTT
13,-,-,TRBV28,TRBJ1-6,CASTGRGKEPLHF,TGTGCCAGCACCGGCCGGGGAAAGGAACCCCTCCACTTT
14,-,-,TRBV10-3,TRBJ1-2,CAIRVLGQREGYTF,TGTGCCATCAGAGTTCTGGGACAAAGGGAGGGCTACACCTTC
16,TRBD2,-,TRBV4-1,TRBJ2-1,CASSRPSGGDYNEQFF,TGCGCCAGCAGCCGGCCTAGCGGGGGGGATTACAATGAGCAGTTCTTC
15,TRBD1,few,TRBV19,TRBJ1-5,CASSILGQGSQPQHF,TGTGCCAGTAGTATACTCGGACAGGGCAGCCAGCCCCAGCATTTT
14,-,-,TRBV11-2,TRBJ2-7,CASSLPVYSYEQYF,TGTGCCAGCAGCTTACCAGTGTACTCCTACGAGCAGTACTTC
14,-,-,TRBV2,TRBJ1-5,CASVRQNSGQPQHF,TGTGCCAGCGTTCGGCAAAATAGCGGTCAGCCCCAGCATTTT
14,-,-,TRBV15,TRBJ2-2,CATSGEGGTGELFF,TGTGCCACCAGCGGAGAGGGAGGCACCGGGGAGCTGTTTTTT
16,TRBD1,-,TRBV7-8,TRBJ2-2,CASSLTRGLWAGELFF,TGTGCCAGCAGCTTAACGAGGGGGCTCTGGGCCGGGGAGCTGTTTTTT
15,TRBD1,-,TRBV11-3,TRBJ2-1,CASSPGTGGRNEQFF,TGTGCCAGCAGCCCAGGGACAGGGGGCAGGAATGAGCAGTTCTTC
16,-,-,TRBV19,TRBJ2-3,CASSIPGGPSTDTQYF,TGTGCCAGTAGTATCCCAGGCGGGCCAAGCACAGATACGCAGTATTTT
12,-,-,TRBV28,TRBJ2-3,CASLKPPDTQYF,TGTGCCAGCCTGAAGCCCCCCGATACGCAGTATTTT
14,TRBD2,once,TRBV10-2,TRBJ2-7,CASSEPLGGYEQYF,TGCGCCAGCAGTGAGCCCCTGGGGGGGTACGAGCAGTACTTC
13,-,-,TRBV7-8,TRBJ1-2,CASSFPGHYGYTF,TGTGCCAGCAGCTTCCCAGGGCACTATGGCTACACCTTC
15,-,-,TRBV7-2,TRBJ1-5,CASSLVAGINQPQHF,TGTGCCAGCAGCTTAGTAGCAGGGATTAATCAGCCCCAGCATTTT
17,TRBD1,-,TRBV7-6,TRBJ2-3,CASSLLPTGANTDTQYF,TGTGCCAGCAGCTTATTGCCGACAGGGGCGAACACAGATACGCAGTATTTT
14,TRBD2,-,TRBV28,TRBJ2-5,CASSLREGGETQYF,TGTGCCAGCAGTTTGCGGGAGGGCGGGGAGACCCAGTACTTC
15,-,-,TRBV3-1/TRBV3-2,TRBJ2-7,CASSQDSGDTAEQYF,TGTGCCAGCAGCCAAGATTCCGGGGACACGGCCGAGCAGTACTTC
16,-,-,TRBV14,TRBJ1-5,CASSQDRVGSNQPQHF,TGTGCCAGCAGCCAAGACAGGGTTGGCAGCAATCAGCCCCAGCATTTT
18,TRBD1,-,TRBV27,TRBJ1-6,CASSSKPYTGTGSSPLHF,TGTGCCAGCAGTTCAAAACCCTATACCGGGACAGGGAGTTCACCCCTCCACTTT
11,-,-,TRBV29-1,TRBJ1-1,CSVAVNTEAFF,TGCAGCGTTGCGGTAAACACTGAAGCTTTCTTT
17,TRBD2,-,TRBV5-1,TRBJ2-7,CASSWGLAGGLSVEQYF,TGCGCCAGCAGCTGGGGACTAGCGGGAGGTCTTTCGGTCGAGCAGTACTTC
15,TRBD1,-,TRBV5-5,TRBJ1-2,CASSPTGTANYGYTF,TGTGCCAGCAGCCCCACCGGGACAGCAAACTATGGCTACACCTTC
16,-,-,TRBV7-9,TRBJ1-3,CASSLSLSQIGNTIYF,TGTGCCAGCAGCTTATCCCTGAGCCAAATTGGAAACACCATATATTTT
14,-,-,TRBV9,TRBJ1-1,CASSVEPGYTEAFF,TGTGCCAGCAGCGTAGAGCCGGGATACACTGAAGCTTTCTTT
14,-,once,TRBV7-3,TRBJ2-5,CASSLGSFQETQYF,TGTGCCAGCAGCTTAGGTAGCTTTCAAGAGACCCAGTACTTC
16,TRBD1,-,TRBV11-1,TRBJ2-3,CASSLPTGGNTDTQYF,TGTGCCAGCAGCCTGCCGACAGGGGGCAACACAGATACGCAGTATTTT
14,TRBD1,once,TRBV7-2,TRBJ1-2,CASSPDRGNYGYTF,TGTGCCAGCAGCCCGGACAGGGGTAACTATGGCTACACCTTC
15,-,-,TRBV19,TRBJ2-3,CASSTDNRGWDTQYF,TGTGCCAGTAGTACGGACAACCGGGGGTGGGATACGCAGTATTTT
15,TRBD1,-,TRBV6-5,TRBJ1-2,CASTPTGTGGYGYTF,TGTGCCAGCACCCCCACCGGGACAGGGGGCTATGGCTACACCTTC
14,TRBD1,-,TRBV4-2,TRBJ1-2,CASSHDRDGYGYTF,TGTGCCAGCAGCCACGACAGGGATGGCTATGGCTACACCTTC
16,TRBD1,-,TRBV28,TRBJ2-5,CASSFQTGGSQETQYF,TGTGCCAGCAGTTTTCAGACAGGGGGGTCGCAAGAGACCCAGTACTTC
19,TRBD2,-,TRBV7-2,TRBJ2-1,CASSSRGTSGTISYNEQFF,TGTGCCAGCAGCTCCCGAGGGACTAGCGGAACCATATCCTACAATGAGCAGTTCTTC
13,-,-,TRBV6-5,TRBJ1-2,CASIEGGVTGYTF,TGTGCCAGCATCGAAGGCGGGGTGACGGGCTACACCTTC
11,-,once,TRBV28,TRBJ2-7,CASIKAYEQYF,TGTGCCAGCATCAAAGCTTACGAGCAGTACTTC
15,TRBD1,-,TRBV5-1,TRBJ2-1,CASSPGTANYNEQFF,TGCGCCAGCAGCCCCGGGACAGCCAACTACAATGAGCAGTTCTTC
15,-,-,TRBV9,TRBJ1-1,CASSVVSQGSTEAFF,TGTGCCAGCAGCGTAGTCTCACAGGGTAGCACTGAAGCTTTCTTT
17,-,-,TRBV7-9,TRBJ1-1,CASSLGGLRAGGTEAFF,TGTGCCAGCAGCTTAGGGGGACTCCGGGCAGGAGGAACTGAAGCTTTCTTT
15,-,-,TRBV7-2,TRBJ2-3,CASSFNGGGTDTQYF,TGTGCCAGCAGCTTTAACGGGGGAGGCACAGATACGCAGTATTTT